The rows below give T cell receptor beta chains drawn from one sample of a study of T-cell memory formation after mild COVID-19. TCRdb ran MiXCR on the 5' RACE reads and lists one entry per CDR3 protein. Among 300,000 to 400,000 distinct CDR3 sequences listed, over 10% were seen once. Material for sequencing was PBMCs or a T cell subset sorted from them (not recorded which). Every receptor here comes from a man aged 18 to 30 who had mild COVID-19 (a few samples of this study predate the infection). Cell type and time point are not known. The CDR3 runs from the conserved cysteine through the conserved F or W. Each record gives: J gene, clone size, V gene, D gene, CDR3 DNA, CDR3 protein. A D gene is named only where the DNA matches it firmly. Rows give clone size only sometimes, using once, few, many, or a class for an expanded clone.

TRBJ2-7,few,TRBV7-2,NA,TGTGCCAGCAGCTTAAATCCCGGGACGGCGACCTACGAGCAGTACTTC,CASSLNPGTATYEQYF
TRBJ1-4,few,TRBV7-9,TRBD1,TGTGCCAGCAGCTCCGGGACAGCTATCCCAACTAATGAAAAACTGTTTTTT,CASSSGTAIPTNEKLFF
TRBJ2-3,NA,TRBV7-2,NA,TGTGCCAGCAGATTCAGGGGAGTTACGCAGTATTTT,CASRFRGVTQYF
TRBJ2-1,NA,TRBV7-8,TRBD2,TGTGCCAGCAGCGGTACTAGCGGGGGGGCCCATGAGCAGTTCTTC,CASSGTSGGAHEQFF
TRBJ2-5,once,TRBV7-9,TRBD2,TGTGCCAGCAGCTCGGGGGGGACCAGGTCTGGGGAGACCCAGTACTTC,CASSSGGTRSGETQYF
TRBJ2-3,NA,TRBV5-1,NA,TGCGCCAGCACCAGCGGGGATACGCAGTATTTT,CASTSGDTQYF
TRBJ1-4,few,TRBV5-5,NA,TGTGCCAGCAGCGGAAGGGTTTATGAAAAACTGTTTTTT,CASSGRVYEKLFF
TRBJ1-1,NA,TRBV12-3/TRBV12-4,TRBD1,TGTGCCAGCAGCCGGGACAGGGGGCGAGGGAACACTGAAGCTTTCTTT,CASSRDRGRGNTEAFF
TRBJ2-6,NA,TRBV20-1,NA,TGCAGTGCTAGGCCAGGCTACTCTGGGGCCAACGTCCTGACTTTC,CSARPGYSGANVLTF
TRBJ2-5,NA,TRBV11-2,NA,TGTGCCAGCAGCTTAGCACGGGGCGCACAAGAGACCCAGTACTTC,CASSLARGAQETQYF
TRBJ1-1,NA,TRBV9,NA,TGTGCCAGCACCCCCATGTCGGCCGGCCCTGAAGCTTTCTTT,CASTPMSAGPEAFF
TRBJ2-5,NA,TRBV7-9,NA,TGTGCCAGCAGCTTATTGCCGCAAGAGACCCAGTACTTC,CASSLLPQETQYF
TRBJ1-4,few,TRBV18,TRBD1,TGTGCCAGCTCACCACAACAGGGGGCCCATGAAAAACTGTTTTTT,CASSPQQGAHEKLFF
TRBJ1-1,few,TRBV7-8,TRBD1,TGTGCCAGCAGCTTATCGACAGGGGCTGAAGCTTTCTTT,CASSLSTGAEAFF
TRBJ2-1,many,TRBV9,TRBD2,TGTGCCAGCAGCGTAACGGCGGGGGGGTTCAATGAGCAGTTCTTC,CASSVTAGGFNEQFF